One sample yielded the 26 T cell receptor beta chains listed below, sequenced in a study of T cell clonotyping in hematopoietic cell transplantation. The protocol was immunoSEQ multiplex PCR, while the TCRdb copy is restricted to in-frame clones and leaves out a portion. The data hold about 12,000 clones, with around 90% observed a single time. The specimen comprised PBMCs, sampled 100 days after allogeneic stem cell transplant. The receptors shown here come from a female patient in her forties or fifties who had an allogeneic stem cell transplant from an unrelated donor, so the T cells may come from the graft donor. Some clones in this sample may be carry-over from other donors' samples.

This chain joins TRBV7-2 and TRBJ2-1; D is perhaps TRBD2 (6 bases). V was pared by 5 bases and J by 1 base, with 24 bases between. In germline, CDR1 is SGHTA, CDR2 FQGNSA. The CDR3 has 19 amino acids. The CDR3 sequence: CASSRPGLRPGASYNEQFF. The CDR3 DNA follows: TGTGCCAGCAGCCGTCCGGGACTGCGACCGGGAGCTTCCTACAATGAGCAGTTCTTC.

The V and J genes are TRBV28 and TRBJ2-3, with a possible D match to TRBD1 (6 bases). The CDR3 is made up of 15 amino acids. The V end lost 6 bases, the J end lost 0 bases, and 13 bases lay between the germline ends. In germline, CDR1 is MDHEN, CDR2 SYDVKM. CDR3 residues: CASSNRRGSTDTQYF. CDR3 nucleotides: TGTGCCAGCAGCAACCGCAGGGGAAGCACAGATACGCAGTATTTT.

The chain employs TRBV25-1 and TRBJ2-1; D ambiguous. CDR1 and CDR2 from the germline V gene are MGHDK and SYGVNS. V gave up 3 bases and J gave up 10 bases, with 7 bases separating them. The CDR3 length is 11 residues. The CDR3 region has the DNA TGTGCCAGCAGTGACTTTAGGGAGCAGTTCTTC. Translated, it gives CASSDFREQFF.

This clone was picked up a small number of times. The V and J genes are TRBV2 and TRBJ1-2; TRBD1 is a possible D gene (6 bases). The CDR3 is made up of 12 amino acids. Germline CDR1 SNHLY, CDR2 FYNNEI. Trimming removed 8 bases at V and 4 bases at J, with 11 bases between. CDR3 sequence reads: CASLPGAYGYTF. CDR3 DNA: TGTGCCAGCCTACCAGGGGCCTATGGCTACACCTTC.

The gene calls are TRBV27 and TRBJ2-1, with 7 positions matching TRBD2. V lost 4 bases, J lost 5 bases, and 5 bases stayed unmatched. The CDR3 totals 14 residues. Germline loops: CDR1 MNHEY, CDR2 SMNVEV (reference sequence). CDR3 sequence: CASSSGTTNNEQFF. CDR3 nucleotide sequence: TGTGCCAGCAGTTCCGGGACTACTAACAATGAGCAGTTCTTC.

Note on this clone: One end of the junction fails to match germline, which may point to a read error. In DNA form, the CDR3 reads TGTGCCAGCAGCTTGCTCCTTTGGACGAAGACCGGGGAGCTGTTTTTT. Translation gives CASSLLLWTKTGELFF. V gene TRBV5-6 combines with J gene TRBJ2-2, with D unclear. Germline V gives CDR1 SGHDT, CDR2 YYEEEE. The CDR3 has 16 amino acids.

V gene TRBV27 combines with J gene TRBJ1-4; the match to TRBD1 covers 8 bases. Per the germline V gene, CDR1 is MNHEY and CDR2 is SMNVEV (reference sequence). Unmatched junction bases numbered 3, after V lost 2 bases and J lost 7 bases. CDR3 length: 14 residues. This chain's CDR3 is CASSLQGATEKLFF. The CDR3 DNA reads TGTGCCAGCAGTTTACAGGGGGCTACTGAAAAACTGTTTTTT.

This chain connects TRBV2 to TRBJ1-4, with 7 nucleotides matching TRBD1. With 5 bases clipped from V and 6 bases from J, the junction kept 6 bases outside the gene matches. Looked up from germline, CDR1 is SNHLY and CDR2 is FYNNEI. This CDR3 contains 14 residues. The CDR3 nucleotides read TGTGCCAGCAGTAAGGCTACAGGGGATGAAAAACTGTTTTTT. Translating gives CASSKATGDEKLFF.

The V call is TRBV15, the J call TRBJ2-7; 7 nucleotides match TRBD1. CDR1 and CDR2 (germline): LNHNV, YYDKDF (reference sequence). J was trimmed by 7 bases and V by 0 bases; bases with no gene match: 9. CDR3 length: 15 residues. The CDR3 DNA reads TGTGCCACCAGCAGAGAGTATGAGGGGGCAGGGGAGCAGTACTTC. This sequence encodes CATSREYEGAGEQYF.

The chain has TRBV29-1 and TRBJ1-4, with 8 bases fitting TRBD1. Germline-derived CDR1 and CDR2 are SQVTM and ANQGSEA. The CDR3 has 14 amino acids. V was pared by 0 bases and J by 7 bases, with 4 bases of the junction left unmatched. CDR3 sequence: CSVEEDDRGEKLFF. In DNA form, the CDR3 reads TGCAGCGTTGAAGAGGACGACAGGGGTGAAAAACTGTTTTTT.

The rearrangement links TRBV14 to TRBJ1-3; D may be TRBD1 (5 bases). The ends were cut back, 3 bases at V and 4 bases at J, with 13 bases in the middle. Germline lookup yields CDR1 SGHDN and CDR2 FVKESK. This CDR3 has 15 amino acids. CDR3 loop: CASSHRGTAGNTIYF. DNA of the CDR3: TGTGCCAGCAGCCATAGAGGGACCGCCGGAAACACCATATATTTT.

V is TRBV6-1 and J is TRBJ2-7; a weak D match, TRBD1 (7 bases). V was cut by 7 bases and J by 6 bases, with 19 bases left in between. Germline-derived CDR1 and CDR2 are MNHNS and SASEGT. The CDR3 consists of 14 residues. CDR3 loop: CASTVQGGNSEQYF. The CDR3 nucleotides are TGTGCCAGCACCGTTCAGGGGGGTAACAGCGAGCAGTACTTC.

The chain couples TRBV7-2 to TRBJ2-2; D perhaps matches TRBD2 (5 bases). CDR3 size: 15 residues. Germline V lookup: CDR1 SGHTA, CDR2 FQGNSA. The V and J ends lost 1 base and 0 bases respectively, with 6 bases between them. The CDR3 nucleotides are TGTGCCAGCAGCTTAGAACTAGCGAACACCGGGGAGCTGTTTTTT. It yields the protein CASSLELANTGELFF. Full variable domain (missing parts from reference TRBV7-2 and TRBJ2-2): GAGVSQSPSNKVTEKGKDVELRCDPISGHTALYWYRQSLGQGLEFLIYFQGNSAPDKSGLPSDRFSAERTGGSVSTLTIQRTQQEDSAVYLCASSLELANTGELFFGEGSRLTVL.

The chain carries TRBV23-1 and TRBJ1-5; 7 positions match TRBD1. TRBV23-1 is given ORF status, its function remaining uncertain. Trimming cost V 3 bases and J 0 bases; bases outside gene matches: 5. The CDR3 sequence is 16 residues long. CDR3 sequence (DNA): TGCGCCAGCAGTCATCCCGGACAGGATAGCAATCAGCCCCAGCATTTT. It yields the protein CASSHPGQDSNQPQHF.

The genes are TRBV5-4 and TRBJ2-5, with D perhaps matching TRBD1 (5 bases). Germline values: CDR1 SGHNT, CDR2 YYREEE (reference sequence). The CDR3 has 14 amino acids. V lost 1 base and J lost 5, with 12 bases in between. CDR3 amino acids: CASSLFDSWETQYF. The DNA of the CDR3 is TGTGCCAGCAGCTTGTTTGACAGTTGGGAGACCCAGTACTTC.

The J gene is TRBJ1-3, the V gene TRBV10-3, with 9 bases lining up with TRBD1. The V segment lost 10 bases and the J segment 2 bases; nucleotides outside the gene matches: 3. Germline V gene lookup returns CDR1 ENHRY and CDR2 SYGVKD. This CDR3 has 13 residues. The CDR3: CATGTGPGNTIYF. As DNA, the CDR3 is TGTGCCACAGGGACAGGGCCTGGAAACACCATATATTTT.

This chain connects TRBV28 to TRBJ1-4; no clear D gene. V lost 3 bases to trimming and J lost 5 bases, with 10 bases between them. The CDR3 is 14 amino acids. The germline CDR1 and CDR2 sequences are MDHEN and SYDVKM. In DNA form, the CDR3 reads TGTGCCAGCAGTTTTGTGCCCTCCAATGAAAAACTGTTTTTT. Translating gives CASSFVPSNEKLFF.

The chain couples TRBV7-9 to TRBJ2-1; D ambiguous. The CDR3 totals 13 residues. V shed 0 bases and J shed 6 bases, with 6 bases lying between them. Germline V gene sequence: CDR1 SEHNR, CDR2 FQNEAQ (reference sequence). CDR3 residues: CASSLAASNEQFF. In nucleotides, the CDR3 is TGTGCCAGCAGCTTAGCGGCTAGCAATGAGCAGTTCTTC.

The rearrangement links TRBV5-4 to TRBJ2-1; no definite D call. This CDR3 is 15 amino acids long. Germline lookup yields CDR1 SGHNT and CDR2 YYREEE (reference sequence). V was trimmed by 3 bases and J by 5 bases, leaving 15 bases between them. The CDR3 region has the DNA TGTGCCAGCAGCTCTCTTTTTGGCCCTGACAATGAGCAGTTCTTC. It translates to CASSSLFGPDNEQFF.

The J gene is TRBJ2-2, the V gene TRBV6-5; 7 bases map to TRBD1. Germline V gene data show CDR1 as MNHEY and CDR2 as SVGAGI. V lost 10 bases, J lost 4 bases, and 9 bases stayed unmatched. The CDR3 runs 14 residues. DNA for the CDR3: TGTGCCACCAGACCCGGGACAGCCACCGGGGAGCTGTTTTTT. It translates to CATRPGTATGELFF.

This rearrangement joins TRBV28 to TRBJ1-1; D may be TRBD1 (5 bases). The V end lost 7 bases, the J end lost 5 bases, and 17 bases lay between the germline ends. Germline loops: CDR1 MDHEN, CDR2 SYDVKM. CDR3 length: 14 residues. This CDR3 is CASNLAREGTEAFF. The CDR3 coding sequence is TGTGCCAGCAACCTGGCACGGGAGGGGACTGAAGCTTTCTTT.

The chain couples TRBV18 to TRBJ1-3; D is ambiguous. Trimming removed 3 bases at V and 2 bases at J, with 11 bases between. Germline assignment: CDR1 KGHSH and CDR2 LQKENI. The CDR3 consists of 15 residues. CDR3 DNA: TGTGCCAGCTCACCCCCACATGGGCCTGGAAACACCATATATTTT. Residues: CASSPPHGPGNTIYF.

The V gene is TRBV4-1, the J gene TRBJ1-3; D is uncertain. Deletions cut 1 base from V and 0 bases from J, with 19 bases between. Germline V gene sequence: CDR1 MGHRA, CDR2 YSYEKL. The CDR3 runs to 19 residues. CDR3: CASSQGTQVLRDSGNTIYF. The CDR3 DNA sequence: TGCGCCAGCAGCCAAGGTACCCAGGTATTAAGAGACTCTGGAAACACCATATATTTT.

This sequence joins TRBV4-1 and TRBJ1-2; D not resolved. The CDR3 extends over 14 amino acids. Germline lookup yields CDR1 MGHRA and CDR2 YSYEKL. The V end was cut by 3 bases, the J end by 13 bases, with 21 bases between. CDR3 in amino acids: CASSQALGPKAATF. The CDR3 bases are TGCGCCAGCAGCCAGGCCCTTGGGCCAAAAGCGGCCACCTTC.

The chain has TRBV30 and TRBJ1-2; no definite D call. Germline assignment: CDR1 GTSNPN and CDR2 SVGIG (reference sequence). Trimming took off 7 bases at V and 2 bases at J, with 11 bases between the two ends. The CDR3 runs to 12 residues. CDR3 in amino acids: CAYPAGNYGYTF. The CDR3 nucleotides read TGTGCCTACCCGGCGGGAAACTATGGCTACACCTTC.

The rearrangement links TRBV20-1 to TRBJ1-1, with 8 bases fitting TRBD1. This CDR3 comprises 11 residues. The germline gives CDR1 DFQATT, CDR2 SNEGSKA (reference sequence). Trimming at V came to 6 bases and at J to 11 bases, leaving 8 bases not matched to a gene. This chain's CDR3 is CSARKQGEAFF. The CDR3 coding sequence is TGCAGTGCGAGAAAACAGGGGGAGGCTTTCTTT.